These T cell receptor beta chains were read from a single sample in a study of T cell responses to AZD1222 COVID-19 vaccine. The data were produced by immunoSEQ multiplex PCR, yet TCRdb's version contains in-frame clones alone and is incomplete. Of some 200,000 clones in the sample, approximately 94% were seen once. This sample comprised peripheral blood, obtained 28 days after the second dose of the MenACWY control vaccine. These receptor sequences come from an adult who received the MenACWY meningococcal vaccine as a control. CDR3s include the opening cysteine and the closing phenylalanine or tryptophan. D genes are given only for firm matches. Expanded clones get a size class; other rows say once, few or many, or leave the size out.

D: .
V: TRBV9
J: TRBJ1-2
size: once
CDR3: CASSVDTGTPIGNGYTF
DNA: TGTGCCAGCAGCGTCGACACCGGGACGCCCATAGGGAATGGCTACACCTTC

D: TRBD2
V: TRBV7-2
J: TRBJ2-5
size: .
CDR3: CASSTPGLSTETQYF
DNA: TGTGCCAGCAGCACACCGGGACTATCGACCGAGACCCAGTACTTC

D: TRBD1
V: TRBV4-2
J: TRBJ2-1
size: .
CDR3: CASSQEPGTVLINEQFF
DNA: TGTGCCAGCAGCCAAGAGCCGGGGACAGTCCTAATCAATGAGCAGTTCTTC

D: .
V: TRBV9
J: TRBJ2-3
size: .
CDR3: CASSVGLAVDTQYF
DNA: TGTGCCAGCAGCGTAGGGTTAGCCGTAGATACGCAGTATTTT

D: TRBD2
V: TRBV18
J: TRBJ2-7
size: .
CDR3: CASSPLAGSGNYEQYF
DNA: TGTGCCAGCTCACCGCTGGCCGGTAGCGGGAACTACGAGCAGTACTTC

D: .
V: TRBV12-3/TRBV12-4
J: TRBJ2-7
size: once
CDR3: CASSLRDGGLQYF
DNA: TGTGCCAGCAGTTTAAGGGACGGCGGATTGCAGTACTTC

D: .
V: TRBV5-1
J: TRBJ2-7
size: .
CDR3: CASSFGYEQYF
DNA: TGCGCCAGCAGCTTTGGATACGAGCAGTACTTC

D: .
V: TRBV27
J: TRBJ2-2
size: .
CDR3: CASSLSQNTGELFF
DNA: TGTGCCAGCAGTTTATCACAGAACACCGGGGAGCTGTTTTTT

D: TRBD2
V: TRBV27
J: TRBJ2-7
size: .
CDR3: CASSLAGGPYEQYF
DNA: TGTGCCAGCAGTTTAGCGGGGGGGCCCTACGAGCAGTACTTC

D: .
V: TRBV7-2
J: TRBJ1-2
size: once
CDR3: CASSQQSNYGYTF
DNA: TGTGCCAGCAGTCAGCAGAGTAACTATGGCTACACCTTC

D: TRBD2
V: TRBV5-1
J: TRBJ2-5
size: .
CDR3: CASSLGLAGTGAQYF
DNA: TGCGCCAGCAGCTTGGGACTAGCGGGGACTGGGGCCCAGTACTTC

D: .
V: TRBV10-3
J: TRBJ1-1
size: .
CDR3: CAIRDNQKANTEAFF
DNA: TGTGCCATCAGGGACAACCAAAAAGCGAACACTGAAGCTTTCTTT

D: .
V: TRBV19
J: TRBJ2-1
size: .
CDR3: CASSIAAGATYNEQFF
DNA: TGTGCCAGTAGTATAGCCGCGGGGGCCACATACAATGAGCAGTTCTTC

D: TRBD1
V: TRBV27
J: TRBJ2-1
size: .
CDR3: CASSPRGQGESEQFF
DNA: TGTGCCAGCAGTCCGAGGGGACAGGGGGAGAGTGAGCAGTTCTTC

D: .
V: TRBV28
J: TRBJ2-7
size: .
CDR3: CASSLSHEQYF
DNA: TGTGCCAGCAGTTTATCCCACGAGCAGTACTTC

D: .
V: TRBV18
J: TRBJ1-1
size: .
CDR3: CASSPKVNTEAFF
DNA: TGTGCCAGCTCACCTAAAGTGAACACTGAAGCTTTCTTT

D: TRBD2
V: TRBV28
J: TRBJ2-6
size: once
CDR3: CASTKGGRRANVLTF
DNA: TGTGCCAGCACCAAGGGCGGGAGAAGGGCCAACGTCCTGACTTTC

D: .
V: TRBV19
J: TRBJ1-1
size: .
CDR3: CASADPGDTEAFF
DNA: TGTGCCAGTGCAGACCCGGGGGACACTGAAGCTTTCTTT

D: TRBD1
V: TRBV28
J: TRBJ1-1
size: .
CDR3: CATMDRTNTEAFF
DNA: TGTGCCACCATGGACAGGACAAACACTGAAGCTTTCTTT

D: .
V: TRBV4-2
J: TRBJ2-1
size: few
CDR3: CASSQDAGSYNEQFF
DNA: TGTGCCAGCAGCCAAGATGCAGGCTCCTACAATGAGCAGTTCTTC

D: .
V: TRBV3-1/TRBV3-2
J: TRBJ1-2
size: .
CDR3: CASSQGGQGYTF
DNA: TGTGCCAGCAGCCAAGGGGGGCAGGGCTACACCTTC

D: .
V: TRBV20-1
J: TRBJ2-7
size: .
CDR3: CSAADAYEQYF
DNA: TGCAGTGCGGCGGATGCCTACGAGCAGTACTTC

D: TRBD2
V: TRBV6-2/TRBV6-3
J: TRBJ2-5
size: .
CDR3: CASSIAGGSIMQETQYF
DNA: TGTGCCAGCAGCATAGCGGGGGGCTCCATCATGCAAGAGACCCAGTACTTC

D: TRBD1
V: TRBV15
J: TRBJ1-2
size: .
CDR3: CATSRDRNYGYTF
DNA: TGTGCCACCAGCAGGGACAGGAATTATGGCTACACCTTC

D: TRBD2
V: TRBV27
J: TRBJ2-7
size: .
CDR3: CASSALAGGFYEQYF
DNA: TGTGCCAGCAGTGCCCTAGCGGGGGGCTTCTACGAGCAGTACTTC

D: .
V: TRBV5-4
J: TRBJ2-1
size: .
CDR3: CASKSPLSSYNEQFF
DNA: TGTGCCAGCAAATCCCCCCTGAGCTCCTACAATGAGCAGTTCTTC

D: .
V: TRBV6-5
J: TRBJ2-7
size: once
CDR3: CASTQIQGGLYEQYF
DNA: TGTGCCAGCACCCAGATACAGGGAGGGCTATACGAGCAGTACTTC

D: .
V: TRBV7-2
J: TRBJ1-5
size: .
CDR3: CASSLAPLGAQHF
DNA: TGTGCCAGCAGCTTAGCCCCCCTAGGGGCCCAGCATTTT

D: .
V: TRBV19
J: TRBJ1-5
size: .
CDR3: CASSVRHYSNQPQHF
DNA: TGTGCCAGTAGCGTTCGGCATTATAGCAATCAGCCCCAGCATTTT

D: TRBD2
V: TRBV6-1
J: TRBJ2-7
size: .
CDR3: CASSGLAGGPGTYEQYF
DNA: TGTGCCAGCAGTGGACTAGCGGGAGGGCCGGGGACCTACGAGCAGTACTTC

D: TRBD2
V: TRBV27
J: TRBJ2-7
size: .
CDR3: CASSSSGSYEQYF
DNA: TGTGCCAGCAGTTCTAGCGGGAGCTACGAGCAGTACTTC

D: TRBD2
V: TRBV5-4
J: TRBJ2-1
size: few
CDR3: CASSRTGLAGGPHEQFF
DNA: TGTGCCAGCAGCCGTACTGGACTAGCGGGGGGGCCCCATGAGCAGTTCTTC

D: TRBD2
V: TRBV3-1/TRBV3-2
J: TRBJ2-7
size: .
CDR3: CASSPTSTAYEQYF
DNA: TGTGCCAGCAGCCCGACTAGCACAGCCTACGAGCAGTACTTC

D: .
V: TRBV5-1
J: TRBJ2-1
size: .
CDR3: CASSLGQGSYNEQFF
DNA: TGCGCCAGCAGCTTGGGTCAGGGCTCCTACAATGAGCAGTTCTTC

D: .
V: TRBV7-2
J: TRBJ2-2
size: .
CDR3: CASSVRQDTGELFF
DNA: TGTGCCAGCAGCGTCCGACAGGACACCGGGGAGCTGTTTTTT

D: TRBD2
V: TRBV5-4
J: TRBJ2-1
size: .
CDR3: CASSPAGGLWEQFF
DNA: TGTGCCAGCAGCCCAGCGGGAGGGCTGTGGGAGCAGTTCTTC

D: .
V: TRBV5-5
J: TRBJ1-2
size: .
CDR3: CASRYDSGIGYTF
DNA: TGTGCCAGCAGATATGATTCGGGCATTGGCTACACCTTC

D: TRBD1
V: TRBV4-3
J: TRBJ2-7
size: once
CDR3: CASSGTGVDEQYF
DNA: TGCGCCAGCAGCGGGACAGGGGTTGACGAGCAGTACTTC

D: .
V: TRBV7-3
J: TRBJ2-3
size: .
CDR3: CASSLTGPDTQYF
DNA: TGTGCCAGCAGCTTAACTGGCCCAGATACGCAGTATTTT

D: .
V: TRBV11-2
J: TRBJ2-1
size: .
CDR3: CASSLGQPSLNEQFF
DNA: TGTGCCAGCAGCTTAGGTCAGCCTTCCCTCAATGAGCAGTTCTTC

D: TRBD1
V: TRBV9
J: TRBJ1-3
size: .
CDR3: CASSDTGGAAGNTIYF
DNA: TGTGCCAGCAGCGACACAGGGGGCGCGGCGGGAAACACCATATATTTT

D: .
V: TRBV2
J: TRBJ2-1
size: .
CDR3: CASSSARQDNEQFF
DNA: TGTGCCAGCAGTTCCGCCCGCCAAGACAATGAGCAGTTCTTC

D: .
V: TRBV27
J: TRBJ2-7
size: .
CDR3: CASSFGPYTYEQYF
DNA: TGTGCCAGCAGTTTCGGGCCTTACACATACGAGCAGTACTTC

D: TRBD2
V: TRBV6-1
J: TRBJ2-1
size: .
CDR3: CASSGGLAGGIAYNEQFF
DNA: TGTGCCAGCAGTGGAGGACTAGCGGGAGGGATTGCCTACAATGAGCAGTTCTTC

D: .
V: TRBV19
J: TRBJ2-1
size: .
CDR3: CASNSGGPANEQFF
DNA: TGTGCCTCAAATTCCGGGGGGCCCGCGAATGAGCAGTTCTTC

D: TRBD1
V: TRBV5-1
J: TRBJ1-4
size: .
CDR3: CASSQRQGETEKLFF
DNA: TGCGCCAGCAGCCAACGACAGGGGGAGACTGAAAAACTGTTTTTT

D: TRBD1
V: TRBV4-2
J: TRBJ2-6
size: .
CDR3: CASSTRQGDSGANVLTF
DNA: TGTGCCAGCAGCACCCGACAGGGAGATTCTGGGGCCAACGTCCTGACTTTC

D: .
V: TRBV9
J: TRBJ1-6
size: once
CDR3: CASSVSGFDSPLHF
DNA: TGTGCCAGCAGCGTCTCTGGGTTCGATTCACCCCTCCACTTT

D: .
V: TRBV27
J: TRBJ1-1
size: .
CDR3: CASIDRLSTEAFF
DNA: TGTGCCAGCATCGACAGATTGTCCACTGAAGCTTTCTTT

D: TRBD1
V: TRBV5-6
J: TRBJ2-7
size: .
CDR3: CASSWGTGSYEQYF
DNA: TGTGCCAGCAGCTGGGGGACAGGTTCCTACGAGCAGTACTTC